This T cell receptor (beta chain) was obtained from a study of cytomegalovirus exposure and HLA in healthy donors. Concerning this clone: The antigen remains undetermined.

Only in-frame clones appear in the TCRdb table, and some are missing; sequencing was by immunoSEQ multiplex PCR. The sample carries about 100,000 clones, approximately 94% recorded once. Study-level results: That first-cohort TCR clusters tended to co-occur in the roughly 130 validation repertoires was found in a later analysis.

Sequencing was done on a sample of PBMCs. The sequence derives from a woman aged 18-29 years in good health and CMV-seronegative.

The CDR3 here is CASSRQPGTGELFF. For the CDR3, the DNA is TGTGCCAGCAGTAGGCAGCCGGGCACCGGGGAGCTGTTTTTT. The J gene is TRBJ2-2, the V gene TRBV6-4; D is unclear. Deletions cut 5 bases from V and 4 bases from J, with 11 bases between. CDR1 and CDR2 from the germline V gene are MRHNA and SNTAGT. This CDR3 has 14 residues.